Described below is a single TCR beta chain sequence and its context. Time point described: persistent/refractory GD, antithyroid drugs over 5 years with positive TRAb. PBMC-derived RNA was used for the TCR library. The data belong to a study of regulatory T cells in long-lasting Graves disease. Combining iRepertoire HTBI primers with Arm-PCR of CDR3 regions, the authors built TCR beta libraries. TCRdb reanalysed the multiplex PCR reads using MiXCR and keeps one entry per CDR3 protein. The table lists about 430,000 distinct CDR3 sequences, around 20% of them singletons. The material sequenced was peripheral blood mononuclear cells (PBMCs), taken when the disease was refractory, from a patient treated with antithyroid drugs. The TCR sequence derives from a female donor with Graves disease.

CDR3: CASSPDVGRAIGELFF. CDR3 nucleotides: TGTGCCAGCTCACCAGACGTCGGGAGGGCGATCGGGGAGCTGTTTTTT. The V gene is TRBV18, the J gene TRBJ2-2; 8 bases align to TRBD2. CDR1 and CDR2 (germline): KGHSH, LQKENI. This CDR3 has 16 residues. Germline trimming cut 2 bases from V and 7 bases from J; bases unmatched to any gene: 9.